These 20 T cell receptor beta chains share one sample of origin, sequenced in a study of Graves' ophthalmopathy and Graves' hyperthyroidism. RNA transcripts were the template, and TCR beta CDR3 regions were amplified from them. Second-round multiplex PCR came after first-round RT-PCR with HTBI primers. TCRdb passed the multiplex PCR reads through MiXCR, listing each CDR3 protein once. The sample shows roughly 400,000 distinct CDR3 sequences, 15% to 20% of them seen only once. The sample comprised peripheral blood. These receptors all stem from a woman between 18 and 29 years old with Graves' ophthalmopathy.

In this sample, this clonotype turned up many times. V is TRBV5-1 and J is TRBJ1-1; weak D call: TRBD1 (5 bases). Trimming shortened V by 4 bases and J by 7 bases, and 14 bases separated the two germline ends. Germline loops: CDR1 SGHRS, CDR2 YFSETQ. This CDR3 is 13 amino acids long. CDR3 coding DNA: TGCGCCAGCAGCCCCCGGGACGGTCTTGAAGCTTTCTTT. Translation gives CASSPRDGLEAFF.

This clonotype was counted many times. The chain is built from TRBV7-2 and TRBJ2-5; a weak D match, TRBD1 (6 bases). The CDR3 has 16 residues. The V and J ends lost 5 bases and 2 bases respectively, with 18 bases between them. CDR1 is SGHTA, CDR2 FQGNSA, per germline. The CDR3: CASSPDPGASQETQYF. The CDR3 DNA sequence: TGTGCCAGCAGCCCAGATCCAGGGGCTAGTCAAGAGACCCAGTACTTC. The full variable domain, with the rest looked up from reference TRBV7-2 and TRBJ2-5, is GAGVSQSPSNKVTEKGKDVELRCDPISGHTALYWYRQSLGQGLEFLIYFQGNSAPDKSGLPSDRFSAERTGGSVSTLTIQRTQQEDSAVYLCASSPDPGASQETQYFGPGTRLLVL.

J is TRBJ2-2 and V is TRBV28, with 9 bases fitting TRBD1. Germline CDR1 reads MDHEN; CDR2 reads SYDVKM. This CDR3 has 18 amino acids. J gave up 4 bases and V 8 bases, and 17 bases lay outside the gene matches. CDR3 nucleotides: TGTGCCAGCGAATGTAGGCCCGGGGGGACAGGGTGCACCGGGGAGCTGTTTTTT. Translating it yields CASECRPGGTGCTGELFF.

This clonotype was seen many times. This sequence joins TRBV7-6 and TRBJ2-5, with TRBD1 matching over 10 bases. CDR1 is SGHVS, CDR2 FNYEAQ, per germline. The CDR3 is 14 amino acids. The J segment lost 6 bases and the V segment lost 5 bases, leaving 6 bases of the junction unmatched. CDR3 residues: CASSPGQGIKTQYF. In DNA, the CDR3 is TGTGCCAGCAGCCCGGGACAGGGGATAAAGACCCAGTACTTC.

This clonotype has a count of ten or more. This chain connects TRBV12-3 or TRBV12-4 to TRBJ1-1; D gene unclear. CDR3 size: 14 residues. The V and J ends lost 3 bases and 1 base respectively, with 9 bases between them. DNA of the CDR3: TGTGCCAGCAGTTTTTTCGGCAAGAACACTGAAGCTTTCTTT. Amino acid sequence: CASSFFGKNTEAFF.

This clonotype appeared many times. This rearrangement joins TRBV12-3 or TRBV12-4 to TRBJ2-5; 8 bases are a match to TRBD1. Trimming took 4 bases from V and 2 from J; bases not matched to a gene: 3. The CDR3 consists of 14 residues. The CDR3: CASSSDRVQETQYF. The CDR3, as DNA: TGTGCCAGCAGTTCGGACAGGGTACAAGAGACCCAGTACTTC.

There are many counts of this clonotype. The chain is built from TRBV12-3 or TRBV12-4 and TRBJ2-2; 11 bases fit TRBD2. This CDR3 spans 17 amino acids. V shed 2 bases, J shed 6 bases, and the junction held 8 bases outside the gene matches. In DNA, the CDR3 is TGTGCCAGCAGTTTAACTAGCGGGAGCGTCGGGGCCGGGGAGCTGTTTTTT. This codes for CASSLTSGSVGAGELFF.

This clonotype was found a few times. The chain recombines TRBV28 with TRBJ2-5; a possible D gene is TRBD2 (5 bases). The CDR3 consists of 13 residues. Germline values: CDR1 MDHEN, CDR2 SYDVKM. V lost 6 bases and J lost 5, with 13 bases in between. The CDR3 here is CASSFVGEETQYF. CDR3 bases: TGTGCCAGCAGCTTCGTTGGGGAGGAGACCCAGTACTTC.

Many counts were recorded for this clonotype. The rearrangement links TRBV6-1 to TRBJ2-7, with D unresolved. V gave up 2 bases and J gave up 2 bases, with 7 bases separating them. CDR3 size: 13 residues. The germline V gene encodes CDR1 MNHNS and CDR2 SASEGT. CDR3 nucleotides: TGTGCCAGCAGTGAAACGGCAGCCTACGAGCAGTACTTC. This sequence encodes CASSETAAYEQYF.

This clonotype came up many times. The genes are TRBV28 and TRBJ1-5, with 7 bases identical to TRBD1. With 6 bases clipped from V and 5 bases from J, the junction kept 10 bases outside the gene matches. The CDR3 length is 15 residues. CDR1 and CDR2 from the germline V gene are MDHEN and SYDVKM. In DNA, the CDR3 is TGTGCCAGCAGCACTCACGGACAGGTCGATCAGCCCCAGCATTTT. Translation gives CASSTHGQVDQPQHF.

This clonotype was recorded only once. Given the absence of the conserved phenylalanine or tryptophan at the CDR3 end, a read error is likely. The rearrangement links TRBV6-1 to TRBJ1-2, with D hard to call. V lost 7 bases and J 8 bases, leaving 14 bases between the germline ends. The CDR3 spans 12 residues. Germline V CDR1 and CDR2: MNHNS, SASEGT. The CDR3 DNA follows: TGTGCCAGCAAGGAGTTTACCCAAGGCTACACCTCA. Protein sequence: CASKEFTQGYTS.

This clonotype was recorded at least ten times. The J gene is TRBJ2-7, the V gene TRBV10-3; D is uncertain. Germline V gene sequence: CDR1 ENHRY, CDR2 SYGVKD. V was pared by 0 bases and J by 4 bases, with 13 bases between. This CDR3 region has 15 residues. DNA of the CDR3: TGTGCCATCAGTGAGTCGGCACGCATTCCTTACGAGCAGTACTTC. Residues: CAISESARIPYEQYF.

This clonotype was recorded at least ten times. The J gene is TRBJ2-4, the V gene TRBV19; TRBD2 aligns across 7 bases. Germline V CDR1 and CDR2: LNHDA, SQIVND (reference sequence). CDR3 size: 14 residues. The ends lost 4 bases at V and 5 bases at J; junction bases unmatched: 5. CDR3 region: CASSTQGGQNIQYF. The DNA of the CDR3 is TGTGCCAGTAGTACCCAGGGAGGGCAAAACATTCAGTACTTC.

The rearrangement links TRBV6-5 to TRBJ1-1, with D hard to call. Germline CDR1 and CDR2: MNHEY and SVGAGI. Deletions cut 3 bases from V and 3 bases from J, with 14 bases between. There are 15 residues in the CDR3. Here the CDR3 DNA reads TGTGCCAGCAGTTATCAACGATTGGGAGACACTGAAGCTTTCTTT. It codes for CASSYQRLGDTEAFF.

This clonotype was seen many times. Written as DNA, the CDR3 is TGCGCCAGCAGCTTCACCCGTGGGGGGAATTCACCCCTCCACTTT. It codes for CASSFTRGGNSPLHF. The genes are TRBV5-1 and TRBJ1-6, with D maybe TRBD1 (5 bases). Between the trimmed V and J ends, which lost 2 bases and 7 bases, there was a span of 13 bases. This CDR3 has 15 amino acids. Germline V gene lookup returns CDR1 SGHRS and CDR2 YFSETQ.

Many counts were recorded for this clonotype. DNA of the CDR3: TGCGCCAGCAGCGCGTCCCCGGGACAGGGTAATGGCTACACCTTC. It translates to CASSASPGQGNGYTF. This sequence joins TRBV5-1 and TRBJ1-2; 9 bases fit TRBD1. V lost 4 bases to trimming and J lost 6 bases; unmatched junction nucleotides: 10. The CDR3 sequence is 15 residues long. Looked up from germline, CDR1 is SGHRS and CDR2 is YFSETQ.

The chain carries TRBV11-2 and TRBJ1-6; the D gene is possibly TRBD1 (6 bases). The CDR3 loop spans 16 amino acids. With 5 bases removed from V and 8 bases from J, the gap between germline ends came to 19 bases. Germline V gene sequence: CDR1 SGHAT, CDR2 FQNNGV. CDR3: CASSLRQDPRDSPLHF. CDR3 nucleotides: TGTGCCAGCAGCCTCCGACAGGACCCTCGGGATTCACCCCTCCACTTT.

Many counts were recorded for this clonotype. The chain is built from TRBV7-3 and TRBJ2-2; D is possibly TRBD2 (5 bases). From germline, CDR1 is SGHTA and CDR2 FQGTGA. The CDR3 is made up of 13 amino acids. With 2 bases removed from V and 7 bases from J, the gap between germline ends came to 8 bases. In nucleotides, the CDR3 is TGTGCCAGCAGCTTAGCTCGGGGCGGGGAGCTGTTTTTT. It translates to CASSLARGGELFF.

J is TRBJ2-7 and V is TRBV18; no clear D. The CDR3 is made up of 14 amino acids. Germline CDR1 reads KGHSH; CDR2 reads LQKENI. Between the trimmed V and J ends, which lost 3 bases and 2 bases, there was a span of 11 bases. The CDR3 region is CASSPKPRPYEQYF. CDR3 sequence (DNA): TGTGCCAGCTCACCTAAACCCCGTCCCTACGAGCAGTACTTC.

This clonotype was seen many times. CDR3 nucleotide sequence: TGTGCCAGCCAAACCACAGGGCGATCCTACGAGCAGTACTTC. Protein: CASQTTGRSYEQYF. The chain has TRBV28 and TRBJ2-7; maybe TRBD1 (6 bases). The CDR3 is 14 amino acids. Trimming took off 8 bases at V and 1 base at J, with 15 bases between the two ends. Germline V gives CDR1 MDHEN, CDR2 SYDVKM. Filled out from reference TRBV28 and TRBJ2-7, the complete variable domain reads DVKVTQSSRYLVKRTGEKVFLECVQDMDHENMFWYRQDPGLGLRLIYFSYDVKMKEKGDIPEGYSVSREKKERFSLILESASTNQTSMYLCASQTTGRSYEQYFGPGTRLTVT.